Detailed here is one TCR beta chain. This record belongs to a study of CD8 T cells in Susac syndrome. RNA, at about 0.45 to 1 ug, was reverse transcribed with random hexamers. TCRdb re-derived calls from the immunoSEQ multiplex PCR reads in MiXCR, one entry per CDR3 protein. The table has 180,000 or so distinct CDR3 sequences, more than 90% seen once. Germline CDR1 reads MNHEY; CDR2 reads SVGEGT. CDR3 length: 14 residues. Trimming took 7 bases from V and 9 from J; bases not matched to a gene: 9. Material for sequencing was CD4+ T cells from PBMCs. This chain joins TRBV6-2 or TRBV6-3 and TRBJ2-1; TRBD2 aligns across 10 bases. The clonotype was recovered from a human donor in good health. As DNA, the CDR3 is TGTGCCAGCACGTTAGCGGGGGGTCCCATTGAGCAGTTCTTC. The encoded protein is CASTLAGGPIEQFF.